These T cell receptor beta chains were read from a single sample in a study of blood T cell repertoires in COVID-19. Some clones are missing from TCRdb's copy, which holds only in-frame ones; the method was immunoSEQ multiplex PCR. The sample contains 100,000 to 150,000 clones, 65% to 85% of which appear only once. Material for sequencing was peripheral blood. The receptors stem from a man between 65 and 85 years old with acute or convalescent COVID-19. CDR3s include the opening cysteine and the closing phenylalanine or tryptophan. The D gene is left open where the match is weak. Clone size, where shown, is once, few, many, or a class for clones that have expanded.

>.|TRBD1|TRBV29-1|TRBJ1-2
TGCAGCGGACGACAGGGGCTTACCTATGGCTACACCTTC
CSGRQGLTYGYTF
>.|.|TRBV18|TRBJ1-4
TGTGCCAGCTCACCAGGGCAGGGGAGTGAAAAACTGTTTTTT
CASSPGQGSEKLFF
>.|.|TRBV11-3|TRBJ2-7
TGTGCCAGCAGCCTGGAGACTAGTCACGAGCAGTACTTC
CASSLETSHEQYF
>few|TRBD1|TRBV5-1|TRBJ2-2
TGCGCCAGCAGCTTGAGAGGGGGCAGCGGGGAGCTGTTTTTT
CASSLRGGSGELFF
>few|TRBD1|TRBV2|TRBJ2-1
TGTGCCAGCAGGCACCAGGGGGCGACCTACAATGAGCAGTTCTTC
CASRHQGATYNEQFF
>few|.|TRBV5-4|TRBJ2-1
TGTGCCAGCAGCTTATCTCAGGCCCTTTACAATGAGCAGTTCTTC
CASSLSQALYNEQFF
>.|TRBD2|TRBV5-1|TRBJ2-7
TGCGCCAGCAGCTTGGGCCTTCTAGCGGGAGACGAGCAGTACTTC
CASSLGLLAGDEQYF
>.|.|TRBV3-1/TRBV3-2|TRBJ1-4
TGTGCCAGCAGCCAATTGGGGGCTCCTAATGAAAAACTGTTTTTT
CASSQLGAPNEKLFF
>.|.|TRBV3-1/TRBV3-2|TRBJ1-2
TGTGCCAGCAGCCAATGGGACTCACGGAGCTACACCTTC
CASSQWDSRSYTF
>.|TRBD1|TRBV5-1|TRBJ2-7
TGCGCCAGCAGCGGGACAGGGAGCGACGAGCAGTACTTC
CASSGTGSDEQYF
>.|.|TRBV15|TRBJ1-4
TGTGCCACCTCGGGGGGTAGACAGGCGCGTAATGAAAAACTGTTTTTT
CATSGGRQARNEKLFF
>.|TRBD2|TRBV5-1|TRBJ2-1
TGCGCCAGCAGCTTGGGGACTAGCGGGGGGCTCAATGAGCAGTTCTTC
CASSLGTSGGLNEQFF
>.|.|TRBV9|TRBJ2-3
TGTGCCAGCAGCGTAGACGCGGGGCGCACAGATACGCAGTATTTT
CASSVDAGRTDTQYF
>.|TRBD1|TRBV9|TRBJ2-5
TGTGCCAGCAGCGCGACAGGGCTCGAAGAGACCCAGTACTTC
CASSATGLEETQYF
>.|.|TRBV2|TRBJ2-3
TGTGCCAGCAGGGAGACAGGATTTAGGCAGTATTTT
CASRETGFRQYF
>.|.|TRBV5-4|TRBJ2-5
TGTGCCAGCAGGTTAGCAGCAGAAGAGACCCAGTACTTC
CASRLAAEETQYF
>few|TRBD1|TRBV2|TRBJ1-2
TGTGCCAGCAGGGCCCAGACAGGGACCGGTGGCTACACCTTC
CASRAQTGTGGYTF
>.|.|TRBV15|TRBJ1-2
TGTGCCACCAGCAGCCACAGGGAGGGCGGCTACACCTTC
CATSSHREGGYTF
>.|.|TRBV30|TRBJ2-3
TGTGCCTGGGCGCCGGACAGATTCACAGATACGCAGTATTTT
CAWAPDRFTDTQYF
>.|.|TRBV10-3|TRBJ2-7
TGTGCCATCAGTGCGGCTAGCGTACCCTACGAGCAGTACTTC
CAISAASVPYEQYF
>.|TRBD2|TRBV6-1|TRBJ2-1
TGTGCCAGCAGTGAAGTCGGCGGGGGATACAATGAGCAGTTCTTC
CASSEVGGGYNEQFF
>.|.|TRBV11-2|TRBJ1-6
TGTGCCAGCAGCTTAAACAGGCTGGATTCACCCCTCCACTTT
CASSLNRLDSPLHF
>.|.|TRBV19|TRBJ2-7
TGTGCCAGTAGTATCGGTGAGACCTACGAGCAGTACTTC
CASSIGETYEQYF
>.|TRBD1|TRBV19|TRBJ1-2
TGTGCCAGTAGCGGAAGAGGGGGCCCTAGTGGCTACACCTTC
CASSGRGGPSGYTF
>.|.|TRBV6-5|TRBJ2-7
TGTGCCAGCATCAGGAACTACGAGCAGTACTTC
CASIRNYEQYF
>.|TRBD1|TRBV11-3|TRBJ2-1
TGTGCCAGCAGCCTCAGACAGGGCAATGAGCAGTTCTTC
CASSLRQGNEQFF
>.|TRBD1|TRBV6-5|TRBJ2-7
TGTGCCAGCAGTCCTTTGGGACAGGCCAACTACGAGCAGTACTTC
CASSPLGQANYEQYF
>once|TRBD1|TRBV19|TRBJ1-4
TGTGCCAGTATGCGGGACAGGGGTAATGAAAAACTGTTTTTT
CASMRDRGNEKLFF
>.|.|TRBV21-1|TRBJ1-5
TGTGCCAGCAGCAAACTAGGGGGGGCTGGTCAGCCCCAGCATTTT
CASSKLGGAGQPQHF
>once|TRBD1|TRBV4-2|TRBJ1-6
TGTGCCAGCCGCGATGGGGACAGCGATAATTCACCCCTCCACTTT
CASRDGDSDNSPLHF
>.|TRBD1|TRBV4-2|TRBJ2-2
TGTGCCAGCAGCCAAGACGAACAGGGGACCGGGGAGCTGTTTTTT
CASSQDEQGTGELFF
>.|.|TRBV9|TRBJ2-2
TGTGCCAGCAGTCGCGGGGACTCCAACACCGGGGAGCTGTTTTTT
CASSRGDSNTGELFF
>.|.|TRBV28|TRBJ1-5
TGTGCCAGCAGTACCTACAGGGACAATCAGCCCCAGCATTTT
CASSTYRDNQPQHF
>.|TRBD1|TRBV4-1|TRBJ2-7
TGCGCCAGCAGAGCGGGACAGGGTATCGGCGAGCAGTACTTC
CASRAGQGIGEQYF
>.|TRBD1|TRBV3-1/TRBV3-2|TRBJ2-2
TGTGCCAGCAGCCTACAGGGGCCCGGGGAGCTGTTTTTT
CASSLQGPGELFF
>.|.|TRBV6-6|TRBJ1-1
TGTGCCAGCAGTTCGACTGTGAACACTGAAGCTTTCTTT
CASSSTVNTEAFF
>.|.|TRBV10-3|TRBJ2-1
TGTGCCATCAGGGGAGCCGAGAGGACGACGAGGGATGAGCAGTTCTTC
CAIRGAERTTRDEQFF
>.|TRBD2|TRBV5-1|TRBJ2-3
TGCGCCAGCAGCTTGTATCCTAGCGGGGGGTCGGGCACAGATACGCAGTATTTT
CASSLYPSGGSGTDTQYF
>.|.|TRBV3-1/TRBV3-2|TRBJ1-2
TGTGCCAGCAGCCAAGATTGGAGTGGTGGCTACACCTTC
CASSQDWSGGYTF
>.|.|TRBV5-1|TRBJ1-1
TGCGCCAGCAGCTTGGGGCCCGCGGGAGAGGGCACTGAAGCTTTCTTT
CASSLGPAGEGTEAFF
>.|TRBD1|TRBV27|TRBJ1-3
TGTGCCAGCAGTACCGACAGGACAGGGAGAAACACCATATATTTT
CASSTDRTGRNTIYF
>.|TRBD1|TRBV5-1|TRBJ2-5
TGCGCCAGCAGCACCGGACAGGGTGGGAAAGAGACCCAGTACTTC
CASSTGQGGKETQYF
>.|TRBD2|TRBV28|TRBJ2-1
TGTGCCAGCAGTTTGACTAGCGGCCGAATGGAGCAGTTCTTC
CASSLTSGRMEQFF
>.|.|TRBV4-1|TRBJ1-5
TGCGCCAGCAGCCCACAGGGAGGGTCGAGCAATCAGCCCCAGCATTTT
CASSPQGGSSNQPQHF
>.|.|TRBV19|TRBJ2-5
TGTGCCAGTTCTGACAGACGTACTCAAGAGACCCAGTACTTC
CASSDRRTQETQYF
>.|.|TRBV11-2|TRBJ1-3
TGTGCCAGCAGCCTAAAGCAGGGAGGTGGAAACACCATATATTTT
CASSLKQGGGNTIYF
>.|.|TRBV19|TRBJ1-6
TGTGCTCCCCGTCCCACGGGGGAGTCACCCCTCCACTTT
CAPRPTGESPLHF
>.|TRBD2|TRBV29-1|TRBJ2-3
TGCAGCGTTGAAGATGAGGGACTAGCGGGGTGGTTCGGCACAGATACGCAGTATTTT
CSVEDEGLAGWFGTDTQYF
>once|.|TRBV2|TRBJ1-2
TGTGCCAGCAGTGAAGCGCGGGGGGGTGGCTATGGCTACACCTTC
CASSEARGGGYGYTF
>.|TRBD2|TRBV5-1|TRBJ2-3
TGCGCCAGCAGCTTACTAGCGGGGGGTACAGATACGCAGTATTTT
CASSLLAGGTDTQYF
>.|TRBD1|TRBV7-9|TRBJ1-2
TGTGCCAGCAGTTTCCGAGCCGGGACAGGGGGTGATGGCTACACCTTC
CASSFRAGTGGDGYTF
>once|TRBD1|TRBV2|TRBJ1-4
TGTGCCAGCAGTTTACAGGGGGCAAAAGAAAAACTGTTTTTT
CASSLQGAKEKLFF
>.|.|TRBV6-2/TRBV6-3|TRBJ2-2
TGTGCCAGCAGTTATAGACCCGGCGGGAAGGCCGGGGAGCTGTTTTTT
CASSYRPGGKAGELFF
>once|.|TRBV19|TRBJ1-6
TGTGCCAGTAGTATTGGGGCGACCTCACTCCACTTT
CASSIGATSLHF
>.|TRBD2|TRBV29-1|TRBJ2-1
TGCAGCGTAGGGACTAGCGGGGTCCGTGAGCAGTTCTTC
CSVGTSGVREQFF
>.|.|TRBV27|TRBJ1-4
TGTGCCAGCAGTACAGGGCCTTCTCCTGAAAAACTGTTTTTT
CASSTGPSPEKLFF